These 21 T cell receptor beta chains share one sample of origin, sequenced in a study of yellow fever vaccine responses in identical twins. TCRdb ran MiXCR on the RT-PCR reads and lists one entry per CDR3 protein. The sample yields 15,000 to 20,000 distinct CDR3 sequences, roughly 72% seen once. Source: T cells from blood (PBMCs), unsorted or a sorted subset (not recorded which), taken before or after yellow fever vaccination (not recorded which). Receptors originate from a woman aged 18 to 35 who received the yellow fever vaccine.

In its sample, this clonotype was seen a few times. V is TRBV12-3 or TRBV12-4 and J is TRBJ1-2; 7 bases line up with TRBD1. The V gene end was trimmed by 6 bases and the J gene end by 3 bases; junction bases not matched to a gene: 10. The CDR3 runs 15 residues. The CDR3 loop reads CASSPMTGIDYGYTF. Here the CDR3 DNA reads TGTGCCAGCAGCCCGATGACAGGGATTGACTATGGCTACACCTTC.

This clonotype was counted only a few times. This chain joins TRBV5-1 and TRBJ2-2, with a tentative D call TRBD2 (6 bases). Germline V CDR1 and CDR2: SGHRS, YFSETQ. The CDR3 has 14 amino acids. V was cut by 6 bases and J by 2 bases, with 11 bases left in between. The CDR3 DNA reads as TGCGCCAGCAACGGCGGGGTAAACACCGGGGAGCTGTTTTTT. This codes for CASNGGVNTGELFF. Full variable domain (outside the CDR3, taken from reference TRBV5-1 and TRBJ2-2): KAGVTQTPRYLIKTRGQQVTLSCSPISGHRSVSWYQQTPGQGLQFLFEYFSETQRNKGNFPGRFSGRQFSNSRSEMNVSTLELGDSALYLCASNGGVNTGELFFGEGSRLTVL.

V is TRBV18 and J is TRBJ2-1, with D perhaps being TRBD1 or TRBD2 (5 bases each). The CDR3 length is 16 residues. Germline CDR1 is KGHSH and CDR2 is LQKENI. The V end lost 2 bases, the J end lost 4 bases, and 15 bases lay between the germline ends. The CDR3 DNA reads as TGTGCCAGCTCACCAATAGCGAGAGCAGGGTACAATGAGCAGTTCTTC. The encoded protein is CASSPIARAGYNEQFF.

This clonotype was seen only a few times. The chain has TRBV10-3 and TRBJ2-5; D may correspond to TRBD1 or TRBD2 (6 bases each). Germline V gene lookup returns CDR1 ENHRY and CDR2 SYGVKD. CDR3 length equals 18 residues. The V end lost 10 bases, the J end lost 3 bases, and 30 bases lay between the germline ends. CDR3 nucleotide sequence: TGTGCCACGGGCGGGGCTCTTAGGGGGTTTGCCGGAGAAGAGACCCAGTACTTC. It encodes CATGGALRGFAGEETQYF.

V gene TRBV7-6 combines with J gene TRBJ2-1, with TRBD2 matching 13 bases. J was trimmed by 8 bases and V by 5 bases; bases with no gene match: 12. Germline CDR1 SGHVS, CDR2 FNYEAQ. The CDR3 is 17 amino acids. DNA for the CDR3: TGTGCCAGCAGCCAAGGACTAGCGGGAGCCTTCGGGGATGAGCAGTTCTTC. This translates into CASSQGLAGAFGDEQFF.

J is TRBJ2-1 and V is TRBV29-1; the match to TRBD2 covers 14 bases. The CDR3 totals 14 residues. The V gene's germline CDR1 is SQVTM and CDR2 ANQGSEA. The J segment lost 6 bases and the V segment lost 5 bases, leaving 3 bases of the junction unmatched. CDR3 coding DNA: TGCAGCGTTCGACTAGCGGGAGGGCCCAATGAGCAGTTCTTC. Encoded protein: CSVRLAGGPNEQFF.

CDR3 nucleotide sequence: TGTGCCAGCAGTTTTCGTGGGCGGGGAAGCACAGATACGCAGTATTTT. It encodes CASSFRGRGSTDTQYF. The chain carries TRBV12-3 or TRBV12-4 and TRBJ2-3, with TRBD2 as a possible D gene (6 bases). The CDR3 runs to 16 residues. V was cut by 3 bases and J by 0 bases, with 13 bases left in between.

This sequence joins TRBV11-3 and TRBJ1-6, with D possibly matching TRBD1 (6 bases). The CDR3 extends over 15 amino acids. With 0 bases removed from V and 7 bases from J, the gap between germline ends came to 10 bases. Germline CDR1 reads SGHNT; CDR2 reads YENEEA. This chain's CDR3 is CASSLEGGSNSPLHF. The CDR3 nucleotides read TGTGCCAGCAGCTTAGAGGGGGGCTCGAATTCACCCCTCCACTTT.

This clonotype was seen only a few times. The V call is TRBV4-1, the J call TRBJ1-1; D gene ambiguous. The germline V and J ends were trimmed by 1 base and 3 bases, with 12 bases remaining between them. Germline V CDR1 and CDR2: MGHRA, YSYEKL. The CDR3 totals 15 residues. Here the CDR3 reads CASSQGLGWDTEAFF. CDR3 DNA sequence: TGCGCCAGCAGCCAAGGATTAGGTTGGGACACTGAAGCTTTCTTT.

J is TRBJ2-1 and V is TRBV11-2; perhaps TRBD2 as D (6 bases). Germline V gene data show CDR1 as SGHAT and CDR2 as FQNNGV. There are 15 residues in the CDR3. Deletions cut 5 bases from V and 4 bases from J, with 15 bases between. CDR3 coding DNA: TGTGCCAGCAGCCTCCCGACTAGTCGTTACAATGAGCAGTTCTTC. Its translation: CASSLPTSRYNEQFF. Full variable domain (rest looked up from reference TRBV11-2 and TRBJ2-1): EAGVAQSPRYKIIEKRQSVAFWCNPISGHATLYWYQQILGQGPKLLIQFQNNGVVDDSQLPKDRFSAERLKGVDSTLKIQPAKLEDSAVYLCASSLPTSRYNEQFFGPGTRLTVL.

The V and J genes are TRBV29-1 and TRBJ2-5; D is unclear. The CDR3 runs to 16 residues. Per germline, CDR1 SQVTM and CDR2 ANQGSEA. V was cut by 4 bases and J by 2 bases, with 20 bases left in between. For the CDR3, the DNA is TGCAGCGTTGTACCAGGCGTCTCCGTTCGACAAGAGACCCAGTACTTC. This translates into CSVVPGVSVRQETQYF.

The chain combines TRBV19 with TRBJ2-1; D is possibly TRBD1 (5 bases). The V gene's germline CDR1 is LNHDA and CDR2 SQIVND (reference sequence). V shed 10 bases and J shed 4 bases, with 17 bases lying between them. This CDR3 contains 14 residues. Here the CDR3 DNA reads TGTGCCACCTCCAGGGTACGACCTTACAATGAGCAGTTCTTC. Amino acids: CATSRVRPYNEQFF.

The rearrangement joins TRBV11-1 to TRBJ2-3; D ambiguous. This CDR3 is 13 amino acids long. Germline CDR1 reads SGHAT; CDR2 reads FQDESV (reference sequence). V was trimmed by 5 bases and J by 3 bases, leaving 9 bases between them. CDR3 in DNA: TGTGCCAGCAGCCTGACGGAAACAGATACGCAGTATTTT. Amino acid sequence: CASSLTETDTQYF.

The chain is built from TRBV4-1 and TRBJ2-3; D gene ambiguous. The V gene's germline CDR1 is MGHRA and CDR2 YSYEKL. Trimming cost V 0 bases and J 6 bases, with 10 bases left between them. This CDR3 region has 14 residues. CDR3 nucleotides: TGCGCCAGCAGCCAAGACCCTATCACCGATACGCAGTATTTT. Amino acids: CASSQDPITDTQYF.

This clonotype was picked up a small number of times. The genes are TRBV23-1 and TRBJ1-2; a possible D gene is TRBD1 (6 bases). TRBV23-1 is filed as an ORF, its function uncertain. The length of the CDR3 is 15 residues. V was clipped by 6 bases and J by 5 bases, with 19 bases between them. For the CDR3, the DNA is TGCGCCAGCAGCCCCCCAAGACAGGAGGAGTATGGCTACACCTTC. Encoded protein: CASSPPRQEEYGYTF.

This chain connects TRBV29-1 to TRBJ1-1, with TRBD1 matching 7 bases. Trimming at V came to 0 bases and at J to 3 bases, leaving 1 base not matched to a gene. The CDR3 covers 13 residues. Looked up from germline, CDR1 is SQVTM and CDR2 is ANQGSEA. CDR3 nucleotides: TGCAGCGTTGAAGAAGACAGGGACACTGAAGCTTTCTTT. Amino acid sequence: CSVEEDRDTEAFF.

This clonotype was observed once. The chain couples TRBV6-1 to TRBJ2-1; maybe TRBD1 (6 bases). Trimming left V 5 bases short and J 5 bases short, with 16 bases between. Germline assignment: CDR1 MNHNS and CDR2 SASEGT. The CDR3 has 15 residues. CDR3 loop: CASSRQASSDNEQFF. The CDR3, as DNA: TGTGCCAGCAGTCGACAGGCTAGCAGTGACAATGAGCAGTTCTTC.

The rearrangement joins TRBV20-1 to TRBJ1-6, with D possibly matching TRBD1 (5 bases). V was pared by 5 bases and J by 18 bases, with 17 bases between. From germline, CDR1 is DFQATT and CDR2 SNEGSKA (reference sequence). The CDR3 loop spans 11 amino acids. The CDR3 DNA follows: TGCAGTGCTCCCCGCCAGACAGTTTCCCACTTT. Its translation is CSAPRQTVSHF.

The chain is built from TRBV19 and TRBJ2-1; no reliable D call. This CDR3 spans 14 amino acids. Looked up from germline, CDR1 is LNHDA and CDR2 is SQIVND (reference sequence). Trimming pared 3 bases from V and 7 bases from J, leaving 13 bases between. For the CDR3, the DNA is TGTGCCAGTAGTATTGCCGGGTACCCTAATGAGCAGTTCTTC. It encodes CASSIAGYPNEQFF.

The genes are TRBV5-1 and TRBJ2-3; D is unclear. This CDR3 is built from 11 residues. Trimming pared 6 bases from V and 5 bases from J, leaving 7 bases between. Per the germline V gene, CDR1 is SGHRS and CDR2 is YFSETQ. The CDR3 reads CASTEEDTQYF. CDR3 DNA sequence: TGCGCCAGCACCGAGGAAGATACGCAGTATTTT.

This CDR3 reads CASSGGRTEAFF. For the CDR3, the DNA is TGTGCCAGCAGTGGGGGTCGCACTGAAGCTTTCTTT. The rearrangement joins TRBV12-3 or TRBV12-4 to TRBJ1-1; perhaps TRBD1 as D (5 bases). Trimming left V 5 bases short and J 4 bases short, with 8 bases between. CDR3 length: 12 amino acids.